Below, 31 T cell receptor beta chains from the same sample are listed, as sequenced in a study of blood T cell repertoires in COVID-19. Only in-frame clones appear in the TCRdb table, and some are missing; sequencing was by immunoSEQ multiplex PCR. The sample holds about 110,000 clones, roughly 80% seen once. Sequencing used peripheral blood. These receptors were taken from a human donor in a cohort sampled during active COVID-19.

The chain uses TRBV12-3 or TRBV12-4 and TRBJ1-1; D remains unclear. The V and J ends lost 3 bases and 6 bases respectively, with 11 bases between them. The length of the CDR3 is 13 residues. The CDR3: CASSFYGMAEAFF. The DNA for the CDR3 is TGTGCCAGCAGTTTTTACGGTATGGCTGAAGCTTTCTTT.

The J gene is TRBJ2-1, the V gene TRBV4-1, with 8 bases matching TRBD2. The V gene end was trimmed by 8 bases and the J gene end by 1 base; junction bases not matched to a gene: 10. CDR1 MGHRA and CDR2 YSYEKL come from the germline V gene. This CDR3 is 16 amino acids long. The CDR3 DNA is TGCGCCAGCGGCCGGGGGGCGGGAGGTTCCTACAATGAGCAGTTCTTC. This sequence encodes CASGRGAGGSYNEQFF.

The CDR3 region has the DNA TGTGCCAGCTCAACTTATCAGGGGAACACTGAAGCTTTCTTT. Protein product: CASSTYQGNTEAFF. The chain is built from TRBV18 and TRBJ1-1; TRBD1 might be the D (5 bases). V lost 5 bases, J lost 1 base, and 11 bases lay in between. The CDR3 is 14 residues long. Germline V CDR1 and CDR2: KGHSH, LQKENI.

The chain is built from TRBV19 and TRBJ1-2, with TRBD1 matching over 7 bases. Trimming at V came to 7 bases and at J to 3 bases, leaving 5 bases not matched to a gene. Germline CDR1 and CDR2: LNHDA and SQIVND (reference sequence). The CDR3 is made up of 13 amino acids. The CDR3: CASNRGSDYGYTF. CDR3 coding DNA: TGTGCCAGTAACAGGGGCTCGGACTATGGCTACACCTTC. Together with reference TRBV19 and TRBJ1-2, the CDR3 gives the full variable domain: DGGITQSPKYLFRKEGQNVTLSCEQNLNHDAMYWYRQDPGQGLRLIYYSQIVNDFQKGDIAEGYSVSREKKESFPLTVTSAQKNPTAFYLCASNRGSDYGYTFGSGTRLTVV.

The chain uses TRBV4-1 and TRBJ2-3; unclear D gene. CDR3 size: 15 residues. The germline V gene encodes CDR1 MGHRA and CDR2 YSYEKL. Trimming pared 1 base from V and 2 bases from J, leaving 10 bases between. The CDR3 coding sequence is TGCGCCAGCAGCCAAGGTCCCTCCTACACAGATACGCAGTATTTT. It yields the protein CASSQGPSYTDTQYF.

This chain joins TRBV19 and TRBJ1-2; 9 nucleotides line up with TRBD1. J lost 8 bases, V lost 8 bases, and 9 bases had no gene match. This CDR3 is 13 amino acids long. Germline values: CDR1 LNHDA, CDR2 SQIVND (reference sequence). As DNA, the CDR3 is TGTGCCAGTCGGACCGGGACAGGGATAGGCTACACCTTC. Its translation is CASRTGTGIGYTF.

The table lists this clone with a few counts. The chain joins TRBV19 to TRBJ1-2; weak D call: TRBD1 (6 bases). Trimming left V 5 bases short and J 8 bases short, with 15 bases between. The germline gives CDR1 LNHDA, CDR2 SQIVND (reference sequence). This CDR3 has 13 residues. The CDR3 reads CASSEAGVGGYTF. CDR3 DNA: TGTGCCAGTAGTGAGGCAGGGGTCGGCGGCTACACCTTC.

The chain joins TRBV6-6 to TRBJ1-2, with D tentatively TRBD1 (5 bases). CDR3 length equals 12 residues. Trimming removed 8 bases at V and 4 bases at J, with 11 bases between. CDR1 is MNHNY, CDR2 SVGAGI, per germline (reference sequence). Here the CDR3 reads CASGLGGYGYTF. Written as DNA, the CDR3 is TGTGCCAGCGGATTGGGGGGCTATGGCTACACCTTC.

The rearrangement links TRBV7-8 to TRBJ1-6, with D possibly being TRBD1 (6 bases). Germline loops: CDR1 SGHVS, CDR2 FQNEAQ. The ends were cut back, 5 bases at V and 7 bases at J, with 12 bases in the middle. The CDR3 extends over 14 amino acids. CDR3 sequence: CASSRDQGNSPLHF. The CDR3 DNA reads TGTGCCAGCAGCCGAGACCAGGGGAATTCACCCCTCCACTTT.

V is TRBV27 and J is TRBJ1-4; tentative D call: TRBD1 (6 bases). The CDR3 has 15 residues. Germline CDR1 is MNHEY and CDR2 is SMNVEV (reference sequence). Trimming pared 5 bases from V and 3 bases from J, leaving 13 bases between. This chain's CDR3 is CASSRSTGPNEKLFF. In DNA form, the CDR3 reads TGTGCCAGCAGTCGCTCGACAGGCCCTAATGAAAAACTGTTTTTT.

In its sample, this clone was seen once. The chain joins TRBV29-1 to TRBJ2-1, with 10 nucleotides matching TRBD1. After removal of 8 bases from V and 7 bases from J, the junction contained 11 bases not matched to a gene. This CDR3 is built from 14 residues. Germline CDR1 and CDR2: SQVTM and ANQGSEA. The CDR3 region is CSFIWGQGWNEQFF. The CDR3 DNA reads TGCAGCTTCATTTGGGGACAGGGGTGGAATGAGCAGTTCTTC.

The chain employs TRBV5-1 and TRBJ2-1, with 12 bases identical to TRBD2. With 4 bases clipped from V and 10 bases from J, the junction kept 12 bases outside the gene matches. The CDR3 has 16 residues. Germline CDR1 is SGHRS and CDR2 is YFSETQ. CDR3 DNA sequence: TGCGCCAGCAGCCCAGGGACTAGCGGGCCCACGTGGGAGCAGTTCTTC. It yields the protein CASSPGTSGPTWEQFF.

The rearrangement uses TRBV12-3 or TRBV12-4 and TRBJ2-3; D remains ambiguous. The CDR3 is made up of 13 amino acids. V lost 1 base to trimming and J lost 2 bases, with 4 bases between them. The CDR3 loop is CASSLGYTDTQYF. The CDR3 DNA sequence: TGTGCCAGCAGTTTAGGCTACACAGATACGCAGTATTTT.

The V gene is TRBV28, the J gene TRBJ2-5, with D uncertain. The CDR3 is 17 residues long. The germline gives CDR1 MDHEN, CDR2 SYDVKM. The ends were cut back, 3 bases at V and 0 bases at J, with 17 bases in the middle. The CDR3 reads CASSFRMSPTYQETQYF. CDR3 DNA sequence: TGTGCCAGCAGTTTCCGAATGAGCCCAACGTACCAAGAGACCCAGTACTTC.

This chain connects TRBV7-8 to TRBJ1-2; perhaps TRBD1 as D (5 bases). The CDR3 consists of 14 residues. V was clipped by 2 bases and J by 5 bases, with 12 bases between them. The germline V gene encodes CDR1 SGHVS and CDR2 FQNEAQ. The CDR3 region is CASSLLATAYGYTF. The CDR3 coding sequence is TGTGCCAGCAGCTTACTGGCGACAGCGTATGGCTACACCTTC.

This clone has just one count. The chain's CDR3 is CASSLTSNYGYTF. In DNA, the CDR3 is TGTGCCAGCAGCCTAACGTCCAACTATGGCTACACCTTC. The rearrangement uses TRBV6-5 and TRBJ1-2; no clear D. Germline V gene lookup returns CDR1 MNHEY and CDR2 SVGAGI. The CDR3 contains 13 residues. Trimming stripped 6 bases from V and 2 bases from J, with 10 bases between.

The gene calls are TRBV7-9 and TRBJ2-7; 8 nucleotides line up with TRBD2. The germline gives CDR1 SEHNR, CDR2 FQNEAQ (reference sequence). The J segment lost 0 bases and the V segment lost 4 bases, leaving 8 bases of the junction unmatched. The length of the CDR3 is 16 residues. CDR3 amino acids: CASSSTSGLPSYEQYF. The CDR3 nucleotides read TGTGCCAGCAGCTCTACTAGCGGCTTACCCTCCTACGAGCAGTACTTC.

The gene calls are TRBV7-3 and TRBJ2-2, with 9 bases identical to TRBD1. CDR1 and CDR2 (germline): SGHTA, FQGTGA. V lost 5 bases to trimming and J lost 4 bases; unmatched junction nucleotides: 8. CDR3 size: 16 residues. CDR3 in amino acids: CASSPGTGSSTGELFF. For the CDR3, the DNA is TGTGCCAGCAGCCCCGGGACAGGGTCGAGCACCGGGGAGCTGTTTTTT.

The table lists this clone with a count of one. The chain combines TRBV7-2 with TRBJ1-5; D is perhaps TRBD1 (6 bases). This CDR3 is 15 amino acids long. V lost 0 bases to trimming and J lost 6 bases, with 12 bases between them. The germline V gene has CDR1 SGHTA and CDR2 FQGNSA. CDR3 DNA sequence: TGTGCCAGCAGCTTAGCAACAGGGCCTGGTCAGCCCCAGCATTTT. Translating gives CASSLATGPGQPQHF.

The chain carries TRBV28 and TRBJ1-4, with TRBD1 matching over 8 bases. Germline CDR1 MDHEN, CDR2 SYDVKM. J was trimmed by 8 bases and V by 6 bases; bases with no gene match: 8. The CDR3 sequence is 14 residues long. This chain's CDR3 is CASSTGTGLEKLFF. As DNA, the CDR3 is TGTGCCAGCAGCACCGGGACAGGACTAGAAAAACTGTTTTTT.

The rearrangement joins TRBV25-1 to TRBJ2-6; D unclear. Germline assignment: CDR1 MGHDK and CDR2 SYGVNS. The CDR3 has 17 amino acids. V was shortened by 2 bases and J by 0 bases, with 11 bases between the two germline ends. The CDR3 protein is CASSESRRISGANVLTF. The CDR3 DNA follows: TGTGCCAGCAGTGAAAGTAGGCGGATCTCTGGGGCCAACGTCCTGACTTTC.

This chain links TRBV6-5 with TRBJ1-6, with 7 bases fitting TRBD1. V lost 7 bases to trimming and J lost 7 bases; unmatched junction nucleotides: 7. Germline V gives CDR1 MNHEY, CDR2 SVGAGI. The CDR3 consists of 14 residues. The chain's CDR3 is CASTPGQPNSPLHF. In nucleotides, the CDR3 is TGTGCCAGCACCCCGGGACAGCCAAATTCACCCCTCCACTTT.

The V and J genes are TRBV7-2 and TRBJ2-3; TRBD1 agrees at 7 bases. V lost 4 bases to trimming and J lost 5 bases; unmatched junction nucleotides: 0. The CDR3 contains 12 residues. Per the germline V gene, CDR1 is SGHTA and CDR2 is FQGNSA. The CDR3 sequence: CASSWTGDTQYF. CDR3 in DNA: TGTGCCAGCAGCTGGACAGGAGATACGCAGTATTTT. Using reference TRBV7-2 and TRBJ2-3 for the parts outside the CDR3, the full variable domain is GAGVSQSPSNKVTEKGKDVELRCDPISGHTALYWYRQSLGQGLEFLIYFQGNSAPDKSGLPSDRFSAERTGGSVSTLTIQRTQQEDSAVYLCASSWTGDTQYFGPGTRLTVL.

This clone came up once. V is TRBV6-6 and J is TRBJ1-2; TRBD1 aligns across 7 bases. CDR3 size: 16 residues. The germline gives CDR1 MNHNY, CDR2 SVGAGI (reference sequence). V shed 5 bases and J 2 bases; nucleotides not matched to a gene: 11. CDR3 protein: CASSGHHRGWNYGYTF. CDR3 DNA sequence: TGTGCCAGCAGTGGCCATCACAGGGGTTGGAACTATGGCTACACCTTC.

V is TRBV9 and J is TRBJ1-5; 12 nucleotides match TRBD1. There are 15 residues in the CDR3. Losses at the gene ends were 4 bases for V and 7 bases for J; bases not matched to a gene: 6. CDR1 and CDR2 from the germline V gene are SGDLS and YYNGEE. CDR3 region: CASSRGQGARQPQHF. CDR3 bases: TGTGCCAGCAGCAGGGGACAGGGGGCGCGACAGCCCCAGCATTTT.

The chain combines TRBV11-2 with TRBJ2-1; D remains ambiguous. The CDR3 is 14 amino acids. Trimming took off 7 bases at V and 9 bases at J, with 19 bases between the two ends. CDR1 is SGHAT, CDR2 FQNNGV, per germline. DNA of the CDR3: TGTGCCAGCAACAAGTTAGAGGTTAGAGGTGAGCAGTTCTTC. Translation gives CASNKLEVRGEQFF.

The V call is TRBV7-9, the J call TRBJ2-3; 8 nucleotides agree with TRBD1. Trimming at V came to 5 bases and at J to 4 bases, leaving 8 bases not matched to a gene. The length of the CDR3 is 15 residues. Germline CDR1 SEHNR, CDR2 FQNEAQ (reference sequence). DNA of the CDR3: TGTGCCAGCAGCCCTGGACAGGGTACGGCAGATACGCAGTATTTT. Protein sequence: CASSPGQGTADTQYF.

This chain uses TRBV24-1 with TRBJ2-5; 8 positions agree with TRBD1. The CDR3 runs 16 residues. Germline CDR1 KGHDR, CDR2 SFDVKD. The trim removed 1 base at V and 2 bases at J, leaving 5 bases unmatched. The CDR3 loop is CATSDFRTGNQETQYF. The CDR3 DNA reads TGTGCCACCAGTGATTTTAGGACAGGGAATCAAGAGACCCAGTACTTC.

This clone has a handful of counts. The V and J genes are TRBV5-4 and TRBJ1-3; 12 positions agree with TRBD1. J gave up 4 bases and V 2 bases, and 7 bases lay outside the gene matches. This CDR3 comprises 17 residues. Germline V gene lookup returns CDR1 SGHNT and CDR2 YYREEE (reference sequence). This chain's CDR3 is CASSLTGTGGFGNTIYF. CDR3 DNA sequence: TGTGCCAGCAGCTTAACCGGGACAGGGGGCTTCGGAAACACCATATATTTT.

CDR3 nucleotides: TGCGCCAGCAGCCCCGGGACAGAAAATCAGCCCCAGCATTTT. Translated: CASSPGTENQPQHF. V is TRBV5-1 and J is TRBJ1-5; 7 bases match TRBD1. This CDR3 has 14 residues. Germline V gives CDR1 SGHRS, CDR2 YFSETQ. Losses at the gene ends were 4 bases for V and 4 bases for J; bases not matched to a gene: 5.

This chain connects TRBV6-2 or TRBV6-3 to TRBJ1-5; 9 bases are shared with TRBD1. The CDR3 length is 15 residues. V dropped 6 bases and J dropped 6; count of bases not matched to a gene: 9. Germline loops: CDR1 MNHEY, CDR2 SVGEGT. Written as DNA, the CDR3 is TGTGCCAGCAGCCCGGGGACAGGGATCAGTCAGCCCCAGCATTTT. Encoded protein: CASSPGTGISQPQHF.